The sequence of this TCR beta chain was determined in a study of blood T cell repertoires in COVID-19. Study information: Sources were T cells, B-cell-depleted T cells, or PBMCs; the material itself was cDNA or gDNA.

Study processing details: Amplification of reference gene primers was used by the study to estimate nucleated cell counts. Repertoires were generated with immunoSEQ multiplex PCR, while TCRdb's copy carries only in-frame clones and drops some. From that table come the V and J calls and clone size; the DNA was used to work out D and trimming. In the table there are about 180,000 clones, approximately 83% of which are singletons. What was sequenced was peripheral blood. This receptor was taken from a man aged 60-69 years with acute or convalescent COVID-19.

The CDR3 protein is CASSVESSNQPQHF. CDR3 nucleotide sequence: TGTGCCAGCAGCGTCGAAAGCAGCAATCAGCCCCAGCATTTT. The V gene is TRBV2, the J gene TRBJ1-5; D gene ambiguous. The CDR3 loop spans 14 amino acids. Germline V lookup: CDR1 SNHLY, CDR2 FYNNEI. Trimming pared 6 bases from V and 1 base from J, leaving 10 bases between. Complete variable domain (other parts from reference TRBV2 and TRBJ1-5): EPEVTQTPSHQVTQMGQEVILRCVPISNHLYFYWYRQILGQKVEFLVSFYNNEISEKSEIFDDQFSVERPDGSNFTLKIRSTKLEDSAMYFCASSVESSNQPQHFGDGTRLSIL.